This T cell receptor (beta chain) was captured in a study of blood T cell repertoires in COVID-19. Looking at the study overall: The analysed material was cDNA or gDNA that came from T cells, B-cell-depleted T cells, or PBMCs.

The CDR3 length is 16 residues. CDR1 MGHDK and CDR2 SYGVNS come from the germline V gene. V dropped 3 bases and J dropped 4 bases, with 18 bases sitting between them. Per the original data handling: Estimates of nucleated cell counts were drawn from the amplification of reference gene primers. Assay: immunoSEQ multiplex PCR; the TCRdb copy retains only in-frame clones and omits some. Clone size and V and J calls were adopted from that table, with D and trimming inferred from the DNA. The table has 150,000 to 200,000 clones, about 85% seen once. This clone occurred once. The clonotype comes from a man between 70 and 80 years old with active or convalescent COVID-19. The chain is built from TRBV25-1 and TRBJ1-1; D is unclear. Specimen: peripheral blood. The DNA for the CDR3 is TGTGCCAGCAGTGATCTACTCCTGCCTTACGGCACTGAAGCTTTCTTT. Translating gives CASSDLLLPYGTEAFF.